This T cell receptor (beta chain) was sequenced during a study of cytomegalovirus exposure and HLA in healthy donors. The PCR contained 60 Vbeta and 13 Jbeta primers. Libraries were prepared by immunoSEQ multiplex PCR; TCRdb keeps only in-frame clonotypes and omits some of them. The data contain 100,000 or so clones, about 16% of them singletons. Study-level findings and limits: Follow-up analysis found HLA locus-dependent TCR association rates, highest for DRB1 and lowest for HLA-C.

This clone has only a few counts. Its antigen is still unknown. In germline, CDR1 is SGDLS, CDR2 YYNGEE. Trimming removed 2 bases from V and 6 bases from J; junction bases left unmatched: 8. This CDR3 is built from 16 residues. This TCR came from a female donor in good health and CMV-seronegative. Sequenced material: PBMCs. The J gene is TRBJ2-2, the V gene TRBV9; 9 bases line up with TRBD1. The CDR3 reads CASSVTGTGRAGELFF. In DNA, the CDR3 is TGTGCCAGCAGCGTTACCGGGACAGGGAGGGCCGGGGAGCTGTTTTTT.